The sequence of this T cell receptor beta chain was determined in a study of blood T cell repertoires in COVID-19. The protocol was immunoSEQ multiplex PCR, while the TCRdb copy is restricted to in-frame clones and leaves out a portion. The sample includes roughly 150,000 clones, roughly 93% of them seen just once. The TCR sequence derives from a woman between 55 and 75 years old with COVID-19, enrolled during active disease. The sample taken for sequencing was peripheral blood.

The CDR3 spells CASNRGATTSSYNEQFF. The CDR3 nucleotides are TGTGCCAGTAACCGGGGGGCGACTACAAGCTCCTACAATGAGCAGTTCTTC. This chain links TRBV19 with TRBJ2-1, with D perhaps matching TRBD2 (7 bases). The CDR3 loop spans 17 amino acids. Germline V gene lookup returns CDR1 LNHDA and CDR2 SQIVND (reference sequence). V was clipped by 7 bases and J by 0 bases, with 19 bases between them.